This T cell receptor (beta chain) was obtained from a study of blood T cells in healthy people across ages. Study results and caveats: Diversity estimates drawn from one million T cells were deemed underestimates.

This clonotype has more than one count but fewer than ten. Its antigen is still unknown. The germline V and J ends were trimmed by 4 bases and 10 bases, with 8 bases remaining between them. Germline CDR1 and CDR2: SQVTM and ANQGSEA. The CDR3 runs to 10 residues. The use of a sample-barcoded 5' primer and a J-beta primer mix characterized a second PCR of roughly 7 to 11 cycles. MiXCR, applied by TCRdb to the 5' RACE reads, yields one record per CDR3 protein. The table lists some 1,500,000 distinct CDR3 sequences, 35% to 45% of them singletons, with more than 4% in the top ten. The chain uses TRBV29-1 and TRBJ2-1, with D perhaps TRBD2 (6 bases). Sequences were obtained from blood. The sequence derives from a young woman in good health. The CDR3 sequence: CSVVAVEQFF. As DNA, the CDR3 is TGCAGCGTTGTAGCGGTGGAGCAGTTCTTC.